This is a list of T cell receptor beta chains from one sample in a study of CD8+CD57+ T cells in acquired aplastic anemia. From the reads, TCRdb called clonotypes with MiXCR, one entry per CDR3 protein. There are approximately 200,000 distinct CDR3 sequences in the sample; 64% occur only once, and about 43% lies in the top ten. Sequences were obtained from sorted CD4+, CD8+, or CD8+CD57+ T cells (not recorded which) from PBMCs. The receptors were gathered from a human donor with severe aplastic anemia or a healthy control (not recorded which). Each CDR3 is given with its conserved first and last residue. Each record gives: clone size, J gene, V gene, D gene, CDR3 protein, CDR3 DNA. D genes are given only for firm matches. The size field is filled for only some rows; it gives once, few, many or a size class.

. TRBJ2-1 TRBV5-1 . CASSGEVGNEQFF TGCGCCAGCAGCGGGGAGGTGGGCAATGAGCAGTTCTTC
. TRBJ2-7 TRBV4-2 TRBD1 CASSQRTGGAYEQYF TGTGCCAGCAGCCAGCGGACAGGGGGAGCCTACGAGCAGTACTTC
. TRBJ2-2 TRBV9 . CASSVDPSTGELFF TGTGCCAGCAGCGTAGACCCGAGCACCGGGGAGCTGTTTTTT
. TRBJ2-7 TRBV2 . CASMPWGKSSYEQYF TGTGCCAGCATGCCCTGGGGGAAAAGCTCCTACGAGCAGTACTTC
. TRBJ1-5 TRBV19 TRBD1 CASQDRVNQPQHF TGTGCCAGCCAAGACAGGGTCAATCAGCCCCAGCATTTT
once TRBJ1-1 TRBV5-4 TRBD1 CASSQATGAGTEAFF TGTGCCAGCAGCCAAGCCACAGGGGCTGGCACTGAAGCTTTCTTT
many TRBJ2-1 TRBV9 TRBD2 CASSVGSSGGHSSYNEQFF TGTGCCAGCAGCGTAGGATCTAGCGGGGGGCATAGCTCCTACAATGAGCAGTTCTTC
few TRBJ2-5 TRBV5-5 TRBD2 CASSQRWGGEETQYF TGTGCCAGCAGCCAACGGTGGGGGGGTGAAGAGACCCAGTACTTC
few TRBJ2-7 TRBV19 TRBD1 CASSGTDRGEQYF TGTGCCAGTAGTGGGACTGACAGGGGCGAGCAGTACTTC
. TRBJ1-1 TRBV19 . CASSGLETLNTEAFF TGTGCCAGTAGCGGACTGGAGACACTGAACACTGAAGCTTTCTTT
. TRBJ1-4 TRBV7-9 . CASSLAEGTPTNEKLFF TGTGCCAGCAGCTTGGCCGAGGGGACACCTACTAATGAAAAACTGTTTTTT
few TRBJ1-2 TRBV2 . CASKFGGVYGYTF TGTGCCAGCAAATTCGGGGGGGTATATGGCTACACCTTC
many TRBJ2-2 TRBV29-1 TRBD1 CSVGTGGDTGELFF TGCAGCGTTGGTACAGGGGGAGACACCGGGGAGCTGTTTTTT
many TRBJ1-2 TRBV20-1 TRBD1 CSASSPITGGYGYTF TGCAGTGCTAGCTCCCCTATAACAGGGGGCTATGGCTACACCTTC
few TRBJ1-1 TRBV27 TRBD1 CASSLQFIVDRGTEAFF TGTGCCAGCAGTTTACAGTTTATAGTCGACAGGGGAACTGAAGCTTTCTTT
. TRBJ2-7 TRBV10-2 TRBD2 CASSGPGTSGRPLLYEQYF TGCGCCAGCAGTGGGCCAGGGACTAGCGGGAGGCCTCTCCTCTACGAGCAGTACTTC
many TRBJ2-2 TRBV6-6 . CASSYGRGTAGELFF TGTGCCAGCAGTTACGGTCGGGGTACGGCCGGGGAGCTGTTTTTT
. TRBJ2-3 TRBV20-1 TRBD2 CSATWTSGVTDTQYF TGCAGTGCTACCTGGACTAGCGGGGTCACAGATACGCAGTATTTT
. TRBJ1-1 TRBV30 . CAWSTIQTGNTEALF TGTGCCTGGAGTACGATTCAGACAGGCAACACTGAAGCTCTCTTT
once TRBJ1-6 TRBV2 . CASSVVGGSYNSPLHF TGTGCCAGCAGTGTGGTAGGGGGCTCCTATAATTCACCCCTCCACTTT
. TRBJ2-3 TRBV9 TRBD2 CASSVVSGSTDTQYF TGTGCCAGCAGCGTGGTTAGCGGGAGCACAGATACGCAGTATTTT
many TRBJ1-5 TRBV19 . CASSIWESSNQPQHF TGTGCCAGTAGTATATGGGAGAGTAGCAATCAGCCCCAGCATTTT
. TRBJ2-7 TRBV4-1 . CASSQGAEQCF TGCGCCAGCAGCCAAGGGGCCGAGCAGTGCTTC
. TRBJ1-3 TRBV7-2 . CASSGQQGNTIYF TGTGCCAGCAGCGGGCAGCAGGGCAACACCATATATTTT
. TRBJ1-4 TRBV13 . CASSAGNGEKLFF TGTGCCAGCAGCGCGGGGAATGGGGAAAAACTGTTTTTT
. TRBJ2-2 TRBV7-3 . CASSPSAGELFF TGTGCCAGCAGCCCGTCTGCCGGGGAGCTGTTTTTT
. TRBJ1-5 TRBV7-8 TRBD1 CASSRGTGGNQPQHF TGTGCCAGCAGCCGGGGGACAGGCGGGAATCAGCCCCAGCATTTT
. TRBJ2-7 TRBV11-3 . CASSDSNWGEQYF TGTGCCAGCAGCGACAGCAATTGGGGGGAGCAGTACTTC
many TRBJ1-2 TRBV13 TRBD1 CASSLEGQGVYGYTF TGTGCCAGCAGCTTAGAGGGACAGGGGGTCTATGGCTACACCTTC
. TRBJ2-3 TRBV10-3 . CAISDPGVVGTDTQYF TGTGCCATCAGTGACCCCGGAGTTGTGGGCACAGATACGCAGTATTTT
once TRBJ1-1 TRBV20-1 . CSAAIGSEAFF TGCAGTGCCGCGATTGGATCCGAAGCTTTCTTT
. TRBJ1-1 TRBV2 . CASSEEGLYTEAFF TGTGCCAGCAGTGAAGAGGGACTGTACACTGAAGCTTTCTTT
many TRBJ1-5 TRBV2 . CASSVTEAEGNQPQHF TGTGCCAGCAGTGTAACCGAGGCGGAGGGCAATCAGCCCCAGCATTTT
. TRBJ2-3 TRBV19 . CASTATSLPDTQYF TGTGCCAGCACCGCGACTTCCCTCCCAGATACGCAGTATTTT
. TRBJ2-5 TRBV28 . CASSPADAGQETQYF TGTGCCAGCAGCCCGGCGGACGCCGGCCAAGAGACCCAGTACTTC
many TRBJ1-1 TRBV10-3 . CAITERPGVNTEAFF TGTGCCATCACGGAACGCCCTGGGGTGAACACTGAAGCTTTCTTT
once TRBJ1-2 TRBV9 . CASSRANEYGYTF TGTGCCAGCAGTAGAGCAAACGAATATGGCTACACCTTC
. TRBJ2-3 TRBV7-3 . CASSQDFPGTTDTQYF TGCGCCAGCAGCCAAGATTTTCCAGGGACCACAGATACGCAGTATTTT
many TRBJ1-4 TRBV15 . CATSSGTIFTNEKLFF TGTGCCACCAGCTCCGGGACTATCTTCACTAATGAAAAACTGTTTTTT